The 30 T cell receptor beta chains reported below all come from one sample, sequenced in a study of shared clonotypes between healthy human individuals (dated by TCRdb to the early 2020s). For the CD8 naive samples, CD45RO-negative cells were positively selected for CCR7, yielding a CD45RA+CCR7+ population from which TemRA cells were excluded. Preparation of the library involved the immunoSEQ multiplex PCR assay. TCRdb mirrors the immuneACCESS table, restricted to in-frame sequences. Some clones are absent from its copies; in checked studies, under half trace to an unresolved V gene, and the reason for the others is unknown. This sample gives under 1 million clones in total; 92% of them show up just once. The top ten clonotypes cover around 24% of the sample. Sequenced: naive CD8+ T cells sorted from blood. In light of the paper, this sample's cell subset or site label describes: CD45RA+CCR7+. The origin of the receptors is a man aged 25 to 40 in good health.

The chain recombines TRBV14 with TRBJ1-1; 7 bases are shared with TRBD1. The germline CDR1 and CDR2 sequences are SGHDN and FVKESK. The CDR3 length is 14 residues. The V gene end was trimmed by 4 bases and the J gene end by 2 bases; junction bases not matched to a gene: 4. CDR3: CASSLGTANTEAFF. DNA for the CDR3: TGTGCCAGCAGCCTGGGGACAGCCAACACTGAAGCTTTCTTT.

The genes are TRBV19 and TRBJ2-1; no definite D call. Per the germline V gene, CDR1 is LNHDA and CDR2 is SQIVND (reference sequence). This CDR3 is 16 amino acids long. Trimming removed 1 base from V and 4 bases from J, with 14 bases in between. CDR3 DNA: TGTGCCAGTAGTATAGGAGGCCCCCTGGGGTACAATGAGCAGTTCTTC. It translates to CASSIGGPLGYNEQFF.

The V gene is TRBV29-1, the J gene TRBJ2-3, with a possible D match to TRBD2 (6 bases). The CDR3 extends over 16 amino acids. Germline lookup yields CDR1 SQVTM and CDR2 ANQGSEA. Trimming shortened V by 0 bases and J by 0 bases, and 13 bases separated the two germline ends. DNA of the CDR3: TGCAGCGTTGAAGAGGTTCCGGGAGCAAGCACAGATACGCAGTATTTT. Translated: CSVEEVPGASTDTQYF.

There are a few counts of this clone. V usage is TRBV12-5 and J usage is TRBJ1-5; weak D call: TRBD1 (5 bases). CDR3 length equals 13 residues. Germline CDR1 LGHNT, CDR2 FRNRAP. The V and J ends lost 6 bases and 7 bases respectively, with 13 bases between them. The CDR3 sequence is CASGRDLRQPQHF. In nucleotides, the CDR3 is TGTGCTAGTGGAAGGGACCTCAGGCAGCCCCAGCATTTT.

The sample holds one count of this clone. The chain recombines TRBV13 with TRBJ2-5; 8 bases fit TRBD1. In germline, CDR1 is PRHDT, CDR2 FYEKMQ (reference sequence). The CDR3 contains 14 residues. V was clipped by 4 bases and J by 2 bases; unmatched bases: 3. The CDR3 region is CASSSRTGQETQYF. CDR3 nucleotides: TGTGCCAGCAGCTCACGGACAGGGCAAGAGACCCAGTACTTC.

The V call is TRBV2, the J call TRBJ2-4; the match to TRBD2 covers 11 bases. Germline CDR1 is SNHLY and CDR2 is FYNNEI. This CDR3 comprises 17 residues. V trimming: 5 bases; J trimming: 1 base; junction bases outside the gene matches: 7. The CDR3 loop is CASSPIAGGGAKNIQYF. As DNA, the CDR3 is TGTGCCAGCAGTCCTATAGCGGGAGGGGGTGCCAAAAACATTCAGTACTTC. The complete variable domain, with remaining parts taken from reference TRBV2 and TRBJ2-4, reads EPEVTQTPSHQVTQMGQEVILRCVPISNHLYFYWYRQILGQKVEFLVSFYNNEISEKSEIFDDQFSVERPDGSNFTLKIRSTKLEDSAMYFCASSPIAGGGAKNIQYFGAGTRLSVL.

The chain employs TRBV7-9 and TRBJ1-5; D call uncertain. This CDR3 spans 16 amino acids. Trimming left V 7 bases short and J 0 bases short, with 16 bases between. Germline CDR1 and CDR2: SEHNR and FQNEAQ (reference sequence). CDR3 in amino acids: CASTSTRTDSNQPQHF. Written as DNA, the CDR3 is TGTGCCAGCACCTCTACCCGGACGGATAGCAATCAGCCCCAGCATTTT.

Notes on this clone: The sample holds other DNA sequences that translate to the same CDR3. The chain carries TRBV4-1 and TRBJ2-7; 8 bases match TRBD2. CDR1 is MGHRA, CDR2 YSYEKL, per germline. V lost 1 base to trimming and J lost 3 bases; unmatched junction nucleotides: 8. The CDR3 consists of 16 residues. As DNA, the CDR3 is TGCGCCAGCAGCCAAGGTTCGGGGGGGCGTCTCTACGAGCAGTACTTC. Translation gives CASSQGSGGRLYEQYF.

The chain recombines TRBV7-2 with TRBJ2-3, with 9 bases aligning to TRBD2. J was trimmed by 0 bases and V by 3 bases; bases with no gene match: 4. Germline V CDR1 and CDR2: SGHTA, FQGNSA. CDR3 length: 16 residues. The CDR3 reads CASSLRLAASTDTQYF. The CDR3 coding sequence is TGTGCCAGCAGCTTGAGACTAGCGGCAAGCACAGATACGCAGTATTTT.

This clone was observed a single time. This chain links TRBV29-1 with TRBJ1-3, with a possible D match to TRBD1 (6 bases). The CDR3 totals 16 residues. The ends were cut back, 0 bases at V and 0 bases at J, with 12 bases in the middle. The V gene's germline CDR1 is SQVTM and CDR2 ANQGSEA. Here the CDR3 reads CSVEDMGGPSGNTIYF. The CDR3 DNA reads as TGCAGCGTTGAAGATATGGGGGGCCCCTCTGGAAACACCATATATTTT.

The chain couples TRBV27 to TRBJ1-3; D possibly corresponds to TRBD1 (6 bases). V lost 3 bases to trimming and J lost 3 bases, with 24 bases between them. Germline-derived CDR1 and CDR2 are MNHEY and SMNVEV (reference sequence). This CDR3 contains 19 residues. CDR3 protein: CASSFASGAGSRVGNTIYF. DNA of the CDR3: TGTGCCAGCAGTTTCGCGTCGGGGGCCGGTTCAAGGGTTGGAAACACCATATATTTT.

The genes are TRBV7-9 and TRBJ2-1; tentative D call: TRBD1 (6 bases). Trimming removed 4 bases from V and 14 bases from J, with 18 bases in between. The CDR3 covers 13 residues. Per germline, CDR1 SEHNR and CDR2 FQNEAQ (reference sequence). CDR3 coding DNA: TGTGCCAGCAGCTCCCGGACAGACTCTACCAAGTTCTTC. It codes for CASSSRTDSTKFF.

The chain carries TRBV10-3 and TRBJ2-2; 9 bases are shared with TRBD1. The trim removed 1 base at V and 6 bases at J, leaving 12 bases unmatched. The CDR3 is 18 amino acids. Germline CDR1 is ENHRY and CDR2 is SYGVKD. CDR3 in DNA: TGTGCCATCAGTGAGTTCGGGACAGGGAAGAACCCCCCCGGGGAGCTGTTTTTT. Translated, it gives CAISEFGTGKNPPGELFF.

The chain recombines TRBV11-2 with TRBJ2-7; TRBD1 matches 7 bases. V trimming: 1 base; J trimming: 11 bases; junction bases outside the gene matches: 5. This CDR3 is 12 amino acids long. The germline gives CDR1 SGHAT, CDR2 FQNNGV. Written as DNA, the CDR3 is TGTGCCAGCAGCTTAGGGGACAGATTAAAGTACTTC. It translates to CASSLGDRLKYF.

To note about this clone: This sample also contains other DNA sequences that code for the same CDR3. The CDR3 sequence is CASSLGDAYEQYF. CDR3 bases: TGCGCCAGCAGCTTAGGGGACGCGTACGAGCAGTACTTC. The chain carries TRBV5-1 and TRBJ2-7; D may match TRBD1 or TRBD2 (5 bases each). V lost 2 bases, J lost 4 bases, and 10 bases lay in between. Germline V CDR1 and CDR2: SGHRS, YFSETQ. CDR3 length equals 13 residues.

This clone was seen a single time. The chain uses TRBV7-9 and TRBJ2-7; 13 nucleotides line up with TRBD2. Germline V lookup: CDR1 SEHNR, CDR2 FQNEAQ (reference sequence). The CDR3 is 15 amino acids. V lost 4 bases and J lost 6; bases outside the gene matches: 6. The CDR3, as DNA: TGTGCCAGCAGCTCTACTAGCGGGAGGGCCTTCGAGCAGTACTTC. The encoded protein is CASSSTSGRAFEQYF. Full variable domain (remainder filled in from reference TRBV7-9 and TRBJ2-7): DTGVSQNPRHKITKRGQNVTFRCDPISEHNRLYWYRQTLGQGPEFLTYFQNEAQLEKSRLLSDRFSAERPKGSFSTLEIQRTEQGDSAMYLCASSSTSGRAFEQYFGPGTRLTVT.

The chain has TRBV29-1 and TRBJ2-1, with 8 bases identical to TRBD2. The length of the CDR3 is 13 residues. The V and J ends lost 8 bases and 3 bases, in that order; junction bases with no gene match: 6. Germline V gene data show CDR1 as SQVTM and CDR2 as ANQGSEA. CDR3 amino acids: CSSRTSNYNEQFF. CDR3 coding DNA: TGCAGCTCCCGGACTAGCAACTACAATGAGCAGTTCTTC.

This chain joins TRBV14 and TRBJ2-1, with 14 bases lining up with TRBD2. CDR1 SGHDN and CDR2 FVKESK come from the germline V gene. The CDR3 is 21 amino acids. V shed 4 bases, J shed 0 bases, and the junction held 14 bases outside the gene matches. CDR3 protein: CASSPTTGTSGRWPSYNEQFF. DNA of the CDR3: TGTGCCAGCAGCCCCACCACCGGGACTAGCGGGAGATGGCCCTCCTACAATGAGCAGTTCTTC.

This clone was detected once. The chain is built from TRBV6-5 and TRBJ2-2; D unclear. Germline lookup yields CDR1 MNHEY and CDR2 SVGAGI. Trimming shortened V by 3 bases and J by 8 bases, and 13 bases separated the two germline ends. CDR3 length: 14 amino acids. Here the CDR3 reads CASSYWSDKGELFF. The DNA for the CDR3 is TGTGCCAGCAGTTATTGGTCCGATAAGGGGGAGCTGTTTTTT.

The chain recombines TRBV7-9 with TRBJ2-1; TRBD2 matches at 13 bases. Germline CDR1 is SEHNR and CDR2 is FQNEAQ (reference sequence). The CDR3 has 19 residues. The V and J ends lost 4 bases and 4 bases, in that order; junction bases with no gene match: 13. CDR3 nucleotides: TGTGCCAGCAGCTGGACGACTAGCGGGAGGTCGGCCGATTACAATGAGCAGTTCTTC. Protein product: CASSWTTSGRSADYNEQFF.

The CDR3 region has the DNA TGCAGCTCATCAGGGTCCTCTGAAGCTTTCTTT. It translates to CSSSGSSEAFF. The gene calls are TRBV29-1 and TRBJ1-1, with TRBD1 as a possible D gene (5 bases). Germline lookup yields CDR1 SQVTM and CDR2 ANQGSEA. V was pared by 8 bases and J by 6 bases, with 13 bases between. CDR3 length equals 11 residues. The full variable domain, completed using reference TRBV29-1 and TRBJ1-1, is SAVISQKPSRDICQRGTSLTIQCQVDSQVTMMFWYRQQPGQSLTLIATANQGSEATYESGFVIDKFPISRPNLTFSTLTVSNMSPEDSSIYLCSSSGSSEAFFGQGTRLTVV.

The chain carries TRBV29-1 and TRBJ2-7, with D possibly being TRBD1 (6 bases). V was pared by 6 bases and J by 2 bases, with 14 bases between. Germline lookup yields CDR1 SQVTM and CDR2 ANQGSEA. The CDR3 covers 13 residues. The CDR3 DNA is TGCAGCGTCGAACAGGGAGCCCCCTACGAGCAGTACTTC. Translating it yields CSVEQGAPYEQYF.

V usage is TRBV28 and J usage is TRBJ2-3; possible D gene TRBD2, 6 bases. With 7 bases removed from V and 14 bases from J, the gap between germline ends came to 19 bases. The length of the CDR3 is 12 residues. Germline V CDR1 and CDR2: MDHEN, SYDVKM. The CDR3 here is CASTSEVGSRYF. The CDR3 DNA reads TGTGCCAGCACTTCTGAGGTCGGGAGTCGGTATTTT.

The chain links TRBV27 to TRBJ2-7, with 9 bases aligning to TRBD2. The CDR3 is 17 amino acids. Losses at the gene ends were 3 bases for V and 2 bases for J; bases not matched to a gene: 11. Germline V gene sequence: CDR1 MNHEY, CDR2 SMNVEV (reference sequence). CDR3 in amino acids: CASSLAGGPGSPYEQYF. The CDR3 nucleotides read TGTGCCAGCAGTTTGGCGGGGGGGCCTGGGTCCCCCTACGAGCAGTACTTC.

This clone was seen only once. The chain combines TRBV4-3 with TRBJ2-7, with 11 positions matching TRBD2. In germline, CDR1 is LGHNA, CDR2 YSLEER. The V and J ends lost 0 bases and 4 bases, in that order; junction bases with no gene match: 11. The CDR3 contains 18 residues. In DNA, the CDR3 is TGCGCCAGCAGCCAAGATAGGACAACTAGCGGGAGCTTTTACGAGCAGTACTTC. It specifies CASSQDRTTSGSFYEQYF.

The chain uses TRBV21-1 and TRBJ1-5; the table gives TRBD1 as D, unverified against the DNA. TRBV21-1 is annotated as a pseudogene. The CDR3 length is 19 residues. In DNA form, the CDR3 reads TGTGCCAGCAGCAAACCCTATCCATCCAGGGACAGCCGGAATCAGCCCCAGCATTTT. It encodes CASSKPYPSRDSRNQPQHF.

V gene TRBV5-4 combines with J gene TRBJ2-3; no clear D. V was clipped by 2 bases and J by 3 bases, with 4 bases between them. The V gene's germline CDR1 is SGHNT and CDR2 YYREEE (reference sequence). The CDR3 covers 12 residues. CDR3 coding DNA: TGTGCCAGCAGCTTACCAACAGATACGCAGTATTTT. This gives the protein CASSLPTDTQYF.

This clone has a single count. This CDR3 is CASSFPGTSGSYATDTQYF. For the CDR3, the DNA is TGTGCCAGCAGCTTCCCCGGGACTAGCGGGAGTTATGCCACAGATACGCAGTATTTT. The gene calls are TRBV9 and TRBJ2-3; 14 bases fit TRBD2. V shed 4 bases and J 2 bases; nucleotides not matched to a gene: 12. CDR1 and CDR2 (germline): SGDLS, YYNGEE. The CDR3 loop spans 19 amino acids.

The chain couples TRBV7-9 to TRBJ2-2; 8 bases are a match to TRBD1. CDR3 length: 15 amino acids. CDR1 and CDR2 from the germline V gene are SEHNR and FQNEAQ (reference sequence). Unmatched junction bases numbered 7, after V lost 3 bases and J lost 7 bases. The CDR3 spells CASSFWTGFDGELFF. CDR3 nucleotide sequence: TGTGCCAGCAGCTTTTGGACAGGGTTCGACGGGGAGCTGTTTTTT.

The chain joins TRBV5-1 to TRBJ1-2; D uncertain. V dropped 4 bases and J dropped 2 bases, with 15 bases sitting between them. The CDR3 has 15 residues. The germline V gene encodes CDR1 SGHRS and CDR2 YFSETQ. The CDR3 DNA sequence: TGCGCCAGCAGCCTTGTTAAGGGCCCCAACTATGGCTACACCTTC. Residues: CASSLVKGPNYGYTF.